Following are 20 T cell receptor beta chains from one sample sequenced in a study of CD8 T cells in Susac syndrome. Random-hexamer reverse transcription was applied to about 0.5 to 1 ug RNA. TCRdb called the immunoSEQ multiplex PCR reads again in MiXCR, with one record for every CDR3 protein. The sample shows roughly 120,000 distinct CDR3 sequences, around 96% of them seen only once. The specimen sequenced was CD4+ T cells from PBMCs. The receptors were gathered from a human donor in good health.

This chain uses TRBV25-1 with TRBJ2-1; a possible D gene is TRBD1 (6 bases). CDR3 length equals 11 residues. Trimming left V 6 bases short and J 11 bases short, with 11 bases between. Germline-derived CDR1 and CDR2 are MGHDK and SYGVNS. In DNA, the CDR3 is TGTGCCAGCAGAGTGGACAGTCAGCAGTTCTTC. This sequence encodes CASRVDSQQFF. Supplemented by reference TRBV25-1 and TRBJ2-1, the full variable domain reads EADIYQTPRYLVIGTGKKITLECSQTMGHDKMYWYQQDPGMELHLIHYSYGVNSTEKGDLSSESTVSRIRTEHFPLTLESARPSHTSQYLCASRVDSQQFFGPGTRLTVL.

V gene TRBV6-1 combines with J gene TRBJ2-5; TRBD2 matches at 12 bases. V shed 4 bases and J 1 base; nucleotides not matched to a gene: 1. This CDR3 has 15 residues. In germline, CDR1 is MNHNS, CDR2 SASEGT. CDR3 loop: CASSGGLAGQETQYF. As DNA, the CDR3 is TGTGCCAGCAGTGGGGGACTAGCGGGCCAAGAGACCCAGTACTTC.

The chain links TRBV9 to TRBJ2-1; 7 nucleotides match TRBD2. The CDR3 has 14 amino acids. Germline V gene sequence: CDR1 SGDLS, CDR2 YYNGEE. With V trimmed by 0 bases and J by 7 bases, 4 bases remained unmatched. The CDR3 reads CASSVVMGGNEQFF. The DNA of the CDR3 is TGTGCCAGCAGCGTAGTTATGGGGGGGAATGAGCAGTTCTTC.

This chain uses TRBV6-2 or TRBV6-3 with TRBJ1-1, with a weak D call TRBD1 (5 bases). Germline CDR1 is MNHEY and CDR2 is SVGEGT. Trimming removed 6 bases from V and 2 bases from J, with 19 bases in between. The CDR3 length is 16 residues. CDR3 loop: CASRFGGSIRNTEAFF. CDR3 coding DNA: TGTGCCAGCAGATTCGGGGGGTCGATAAGAAACACTGAAGCTTTCTTT.

The rearrangement joins TRBV2 to TRBJ2-5, with a weak D call TRBD1 (6 bases). The CDR3 is made up of 13 amino acids. Germline V lookup: CDR1 SNHLY, CDR2 FYNNEI. Trimming cost V 7 bases and J 4 bases, with 13 bases left between them. CDR3 amino acids: CASIALRGETQYF. The CDR3, as DNA: TGTGCCAGCATCGCACTCAGGGGAGAGACCCAGTACTTC.

The sample holds one count of this clonotype. The J gene is TRBJ2-2, the V gene TRBV6-2 or TRBV6-3, with D maybe TRBD2 (6 bases). The germline V gene encodes CDR1 MNHEY and CDR2 SVGEGT. This CDR3 has 15 residues. V shed 2 bases and J shed 0 bases, with 7 bases lying between them. CDR3 sequence: CASSYGTSNTGELFF. The CDR3 DNA reads as TGTGCCAGCAGTTACGGGACTTCGAACACCGGGGAGCTGTTTTTT.

The J gene is TRBJ2-7, the V gene TRBV5-6, with 9 positions matching TRBD1. From germline, CDR1 is SGHDT and CDR2 YYEEEE. This CDR3 has 15 residues. V shed 3 bases, J shed 6 bases, and the junction held 10 bases outside the gene matches. Here the CDR3 DNA reads TGTGCCAGCAGCTCTGTCGGGGACAGGGTTAGCGAGCAGTACTTC. Translated: CASSSVGDRVSEQYF.

Details on this clonotype: The conserved phenylalanine or tryptophan is not found at the CDR3 terminus, so this likely reflects a read error. The V and J genes are TRBV29-1 and TRBJ2-7; 8 bases align to TRBD2. The V gene end was trimmed by 2 bases and the J gene end by 3 bases; junction bases not matched to a gene: 6. Looked up from germline, CDR1 is SQVTM and CDR2 is ANQGSEA. The CDR3 has 14 residues. As DNA, the CDR3 is TGCAGCGTTGAACTCACCGGGACTAGCTACGAGCAGTACCTC. Amino acid sequence: CSVELTGTSYEQYL.

The CDR3 protein is CASSQPSRTGIFGGSETQYF. For the CDR3, the DNA is TGTGCCAGCAGCCAACCTTCGAGGACAGGGATATTTGGTGGATCAGAGACCCAGTACTTC. V and J are TRBV11-2 and TRBJ2-5, with 8 bases matching TRBD1. The V and J ends lost 5 bases and 4 bases, in that order; junction bases with no gene match: 24. The CDR3 contains 20 residues. Per germline, CDR1 SGHAT and CDR2 FQNNGV.

The rearrangement uses TRBV5-1 and TRBJ1-1, with 7 bases matching TRBD1. The CDR3 totals 15 residues. V trimming: 4 bases; J trimming: 3 bases; junction bases outside the gene matches: 9. Per germline, CDR1 SGHRS and CDR2 YFSETQ. CDR3 sequence (DNA): TGCGCCAGCAGCAGTCCGGGACAGAGATACACTGAAGCTTTCTTT. Its translation: CASSSPGQRYTEAFF.

This chain links TRBV6-6 with TRBJ2-1; TRBD1 aligns across 12 bases. CDR1 and CDR2 (germline): MNHNY, SVGAGI (reference sequence). The CDR3 extends over 14 amino acids. V was clipped by 6 bases and J by 8 bases; unmatched bases: 5. CDR3 in DNA: TGTGCCAGCAGGAGGGGACAGGGGGCTCATGAGCAGTTCTTC. Translating gives CASRRGQGAHEQFF.

The chain couples TRBV5-4 to TRBJ1-5, with no clear D. From germline, CDR1 is SGHNT and CDR2 YYREEE (reference sequence). V dropped 1 base and J dropped 5 bases, with 4 bases sitting between them. The CDR3 loop spans 12 amino acids. Here the CDR3 DNA reads TGTGCCAGCAGCTTGAAGGATCAGCCCCAGCATTTT. It yields the protein CASSLKDQPQHF.

The chain is built from TRBV20-1 and TRBJ1-2; D might be TRBD1 (5 bases). This CDR3 spans 14 amino acids. Trimming left V 8 bases short and J 4 bases short, with 20 bases between. Looked up from germline, CDR1 is DFQATT and CDR2 is SNEGSKA (reference sequence). The CDR3 spells CSSSPPRQSYGYTF. The CDR3 DNA reads TGCAGTTCGTCGCCGCCCAGACAGAGCTATGGCTACACCTTC.

This chain links TRBV7-2 with TRBJ2-2; tentatively, D is TRBD2 (6 bases). Trimming removed 5 bases at V and 6 bases at J, with 19 bases between. Germline CDR1 SGHTA, CDR2 FQGNSA. This CDR3 spans 16 amino acids. CDR3 in amino acids: CASSPQTGTPPGELFF. DNA of the CDR3: TGTGCCAGCAGCCCCCAGACCGGGACTCCCCCCGGGGAGCTGTTTTTT. The variable domain in full, with the rest retrieved from reference TRBV7-2 and TRBJ2-2, is GAGVSQSPSNKVTEKGKDVELRCDPISGHTALYWYRQSLGQGLEFLIYFQGNSAPDKSGLPSDRFSAERTGGSVSTLTIQRTQQEDSAVYLCASSPQTGTPPGELFFGEGSRLTVL.

The chain has TRBV11-2 and TRBJ2-7, with D possibly matching TRBD1 (5 bases). The germline V gene encodes CDR1 SGHAT and CDR2 FQNNGV. The V end was cut by 4 bases, the J end by 0 bases, with 10 bases between. The CDR3 contains 14 residues. The CDR3: CASSSTQGSYEQYF. CDR3 bases: TGTGCCAGCAGCTCCACGCAGGGCTCCTACGAGCAGTACTTC.

In this sample, this clonotype turned up once. V gene TRBV9 combines with J gene TRBJ1-2; no firm D call. Germline CDR1 and CDR2: SGDLS and YYNGEE. The CDR3 length is 14 residues. V dropped 0 bases and J dropped 0 bases, with 6 bases sitting between them. The DNA of the CDR3 is TGTGCCAGCAGCGTAGCCAGCTCTAACTATGGCTACACCTTC. Translation: CASSVASSNYGYTF.

The CDR3 spells CSASPPQGAQETQYF. The CDR3 DNA follows: TGCAGTGCTAGCCCCCCACAGGGAGCCCAAGAGACCCAGTACTTC. The chain joins TRBV20-1 to TRBJ2-5, with D maybe TRBD1 (6 bases). Trimming cost V 3 bases and J 1 base, with 15 bases left between them. CDR3 size: 15 residues. The germline V gene encodes CDR1 DFQATT and CDR2 SNEGSKA (reference sequence).

This chain connects TRBV3-1 to TRBJ1-1; D unclear. The germline V gene encodes CDR1 LGHDT and CDR2 YNNKEL (reference sequence). This CDR3 comprises 13 residues. V lost 5 bases, J lost 4 bases, and 11 bases lay in between. The CDR3 sequence: CASSVPHGTEAFF. The CDR3 coding sequence is TGTGCCAGCAGCGTCCCACACGGCACTGAAGCTTTCTTT.

The chain recombines TRBV29-1 with TRBJ2-3; 7 nucleotides line up with TRBD2. Trimming took 5 bases from V and 0 from J; bases not matched to a gene: 2. In germline, CDR1 is SQVTM, CDR2 ANQGSEA. The CDR3 is 13 amino acids. CDR3 sequence: CSVKRGSTDTQYF. DNA of the CDR3: TGCAGCGTTAAGCGGGGCAGCACAGATACGCAGTATTTT.

This chain joins TRBV20-1 and TRBJ2-7; the match to TRBD2 covers 9 bases. The junction had 3 bases not matched to a gene; V was cut back by 0 bases and J by 3 bases. Per the germline V gene, CDR1 is DFQATT and CDR2 is SNEGSKA (reference sequence). This CDR3 is 14 amino acids long. This CDR3 is CSARDPSGVYEQYF. The DNA for the CDR3 is TGCAGTGCTAGAGATCCTAGCGGGGTCTACGAGCAGTACTTC.